This TCR beta chain was retrieved from a study of OX40 agonist ivuxolimab in advanced cancers. Comments on this clone: What it binds is unknown.

Study observations and caveats: Relative to CD4+, CD8+ T cells held more expanded clones on average.

There are 15 residues in the CDR3. CDR1 and CDR2 (germline): MNHNS, SASEGT. V lost 6 bases to trimming and J lost 0 bases, with 13 bases between them. This table comes from immunoSEQ multiplex PCR, and its TCRdb copy is limited to in-frame clones, with some not included. The sample lists 74,000 or so clones, about 89% seen once, with around 1.9% in the top ten. This chain joins TRBV6-1 and TRBJ2-3; D gene ambiguous. The sample was CD4+ or CD8+ T cells sorted from blood, taken in a trial of the OX40 agonist ivuxolimab. This TCR was sampled from an adult with an advanced solid tumor such as melanoma, head and neck, liver or kidney cancer. In DNA form, the CDR3 reads TGTGCCAGCAGACCCTCCGGGTATAGCACAGATACGCAGTATTTT. This encodes CASRPSGYSTDTQYF.